Presented here are 14 T cell receptor beta chains from one specimen sequenced in a study of cytomegalovirus exposure and HLA in healthy donors. Method: immunoSEQ multiplex PCR; TCRdb's copy keeps in-frame clones and lacks some. The profile shows roughly 130,000 clones, roughly 86% of them singletons. The sequenced sample consisted of PBMCs. The receptors come from a man in his thirties or forties in good health and CMV-seronegative.

This chain joins TRBV20-1 and TRBJ2-7; D gene unclear. Germline CDR1 is DFQATT and CDR2 is SNEGSKA (reference sequence). The V and J ends lost 5 bases and 5 bases respectively, with 10 bases between them. The CDR3 loop spans 11 amino acids. The CDR3 reads CSAPRGHEQYF. DNA of the CDR3: TGCAGTGCTCCTAGAGGCCACGAGCAGTACTTC.

The chain couples TRBV6-1 to TRBJ2-2; a weak D match, TRBD2 (6 bases). Germline CDR1 and CDR2: MNHNS and SASEGT. Trimming cost V 3 bases and J 0 bases, with 11 bases left between them. This CDR3 comprises 16 residues. DNA for the CDR3: TGTGCCAGCAGTGATATCGGGGGAGCGAACACCGGGGAGCTGTTTTTT. This codes for CASSDIGGANTGELFF.

The V call is TRBV7-6, the J call TRBJ1-1, with D possibly TRBD1 on 5 matching bases. Germline V gives CDR1 SGHVS, CDR2 FNYEAQ. CDR3 size: 14 residues. The V and J ends lost 3 bases and 5 bases respectively, with 13 bases between them. The CDR3, as DNA: TGTGCCAGCAGCTTCGACAGTTTTGGGACTGAAGCTTTCTTT. Its translation is CASSFDSFGTEAFF. Variable domain in full (rest from reference TRBV7-6 and TRBJ1-1): GAGVSQSPRYKVTKRGQDVALRCDPISGHVSLYWYRQALGQGPEFLTYFNYEAQQDKSGLPNDRFSAERPEGSISTLTIQRTEQRDSAMYRCASSFDSFGTEAFFGQGTRLTVV.

For this clone: Other nucleotide sequences from this sample produce the same CDR3. The chain links TRBV2 to TRBJ1-1; D call uncertain. The CDR3 is made up of 13 amino acids. Germline loops: CDR1 SNHLY, CDR2 FYNNEI. Between the trimmed V and J ends, which lost 6 bases and 2 bases, there was a span of 10 bases. In DNA, the CDR3 is TGTGCCAGCAGCCCCCAGGTAAACACTGAAGCTTTCTTT. Translated: CASSPQVNTEAFF.

This clone occurred a few times. J is TRBJ2-5 and V is TRBV12-5, with D possibly being TRBD1 (6 bases). CDR1 and CDR2 from the germline V gene are LGHNT and FRNRAP. Trimming cost V 0 bases and J 2 bases, with 13 bases left between them. The CDR3 runs to 16 residues. CDR3: CASGLVLGQRQETQYF. The CDR3 coding sequence is TGTGCTAGTGGTTTGGTACTTGGACAGAGACAAGAGACCCAGTACTTC.

As for this clone: This specimen includes other DNA sequences encoding the same CDR3. DNA for the CDR3: TGCGCCAGCAGCTTGCTAGCGGCGTACAATGAGCAGTTCTTC. Translation gives CASSLLAAYNEQFF. The V and J genes are TRBV5-1 and TRBJ2-1; 7 bases align to TRBD2. With 1 base clipped from V and 4 bases from J, the junction kept 2 bases outside the gene matches. Germline V gives CDR1 SGHRS, CDR2 YFSETQ. The CDR3 is 14 residues long.

The chain employs TRBV7-7 and TRBJ2-5; D remains unclear. Trimming took off 3 bases at V and 0 bases at J, with 5 bases between the two ends. Germline V gene lookup returns CDR1 SSHAT and CDR2 FNYEAQ (reference sequence). This CDR3 spans 13 amino acids. CDR3 nucleotides: TGTGCCAGCAGCTTTTATTACCAAGAGACCCAGTACTTC. Protein product: CASSFYYQETQYF.

The chain carries TRBV30 and TRBJ1-1; tentatively, D is TRBD1 (5 bases). In germline, CDR1 is GTSNPN, CDR2 SVGIG (reference sequence). The CDR3 extends over 13 amino acids. V gave up 4 bases and J gave up 7 bases, with 16 bases separating them. The CDR3 region is CAWIGMGEGEAFF. The CDR3 DNA reads as TGTGCCTGGATAGGAATGGGGGAGGGTGAAGCTTTCTTT. The complete variable domain, with remaining parts taken from reference TRBV30 and TRBJ1-1, reads SQTIHQWPATLVQPVGSPLSLECTVEGTSNPNLYWYRQAAGRGLQLLFYSVGIGQISSEVPQNLSASRPQDRQFILSSKKLLLSDSGFYLCAWIGMGEGEAFFGQGTRLTVV.

J is TRBJ2-1 and V is TRBV4-1, with 8 bases aligning to TRBD1. The length of the CDR3 is 16 residues. Germline V gene lookup returns CDR1 MGHRA and CDR2 YSYEKL. Trimming cost V 3 bases and J 3 bases; bases outside gene matches: 7. The CDR3 loop reads CASSHPQGAGYNEQFF. The CDR3 coding sequence is TGCGCCAGCAGCCACCCGCAGGGGGCAGGCTACAATGAGCAGTTCTTC.

J is TRBJ1-3 and V is TRBV30; D not certain. The CDR3 sequence is 14 residues long. Trimming removed 2 bases from V and 2 bases from J, with 10 bases in between. Germline V gene sequence: CDR1 GTSNPN, CDR2 SVGIG (reference sequence). The CDR3 region is CAWSTTWPGNTIYF. The CDR3, as DNA: TGTGCCTGGAGTACAACATGGCCTGGAAACACCATATATTTT.

This clone was recorded a few times. The chain is built from TRBV5-6 and TRBJ1-2; 8 bases fit TRBD1. Germline values: CDR1 SGHDT, CDR2 YYEEEE. CDR3 length: 17 residues. J gave up 1 base and V 4 bases, and 12 bases lay outside the gene matches. CDR3 coding DNA: TGTGCCAGCAGCGCCGGGACAGGCGGAAAGAATAACTATGGCTACACCTTC. Translating gives CASSAGTGGKNNYGYTF.

This clone was seen a few times. The chain joins TRBV16 to TRBJ1-5; the D is unclear. Germline CDR1 reads KGHSY; CDR2 reads FQNENV. V lost 4 bases, J lost 5 bases, and 12 bases lay in between. The CDR3 covers 14 residues. The CDR3 sequence is CASSPAGFDQPQHF. DNA for the CDR3: TGTGCCAGCAGCCCAGCGGGGTTCGATCAGCCCCAGCATTTT.

V and J are TRBV30 and TRBJ2-7; 10 bases match TRBD2. Germline V gene lookup returns CDR1 GTSNPN and CDR2 SVGIG (reference sequence). The V segment lost 0 bases and the J segment 3 bases; nucleotides outside the gene matches: 5. The CDR3 sequence is 15 residues long. CDR3 in amino acids: CAWSVRSSGSYEQYF. In DNA, the CDR3 is TGTGCCTGGAGTGTACGGTCTAGCGGGAGCTACGAGCAGTACTTC.

The chain couples TRBV11-2 to TRBJ2-3; D call uncertain. The germline gives CDR1 SGHAT, CDR2 FQNNGV. The CDR3 covers 14 residues. Between the trimmed V and J ends, which lost 1 base and 7 bases, there was a span of 12 bases. The CDR3 DNA reads TGTGCCAGCAGCTTAGTCAGGCCCCTGCATACGCAGTATTTT. Its protein is CASSLVRPLHTQYF.